This T cell receptor (beta chain) was profiled in a study of control samples from healthy donors and cancer patients. V shed 0 bases, J shed 4 bases, and the junction held 6 bases outside the gene matches. Germline V CDR1 and CDR2: KGHDR, SFDVKD. This CDR3 comprises 16 residues. Clones were read by immunoSEQ multiplex PCR, and TCRdb kept only the in-frame ones, dropping some. The data hold roughly 120,000 clones, with roughly 91% observed a single time. The sequence was obtained from a woman aged 45-65 years in good health. The chain employs TRBV24-1 and TRBJ2-3; 7 bases align to TRBD2. The sequencing input was blood. The CDR3, as DNA: TGTGCCACCAGTGATTTGAGGTTCGGGGGGTCAGATACGCAGTATTTT. Its protein product is CATSDLRFGGSDTQYF.